These T cell receptor beta chains were read from a single sample in a study of blood T cell repertoires in COVID-19. Produced via immunoSEQ multiplex PCR; TCRdb's table is partial and in-frame only. This table has about 210,000 clones, about 86% appearing once. The sample taken for sequencing was PBMCs or T cells enriched from blood (not recorded which). Receptors were obtained from a woman aged 45-65 years with acute COVID-19. CDR3s include the opening cysteine and the closing phenylalanine or tryptophan. Rows may omit the clone size; those that give it use once, few, many or a size class.

TRBJ2-5 TRBV10-3 . CAISETPNREETQYF
TRBJ2-7 TRBV7-2 . CASSLVPLGGGSSYEQYF
TRBJ2-5 TRBV5-1 . CASSFLGSTGGQETQYF
TRBJ2-3 TRBV5-1 . CASSLGRGGTDTQYF
TRBJ2-2 TRBV5-1 . CASSWASGVPGELFF
TRBJ2-3 TRBV7-3 . CASSSPIAGVTDTQYF
TRBJ1-4 TRBV7-2 . CASSSDRGRAEKLFF
TRBJ2-3 TRBV6-5 . CASSYSGQGIRDTQYF
TRBJ2-1 TRBV27 . CASSFGTGGDEQFF
TRBJ1-3 TRBV5-6 . CASSLVQNGNTIYF
TRBJ1-1 TRBV7-9 . CASSTRPGQNMNTEAFF
TRBJ2-5 TRBV14 once CASSPRWGGQETQYF
TRBJ1-2 TRBV7-2 few CASSSGGGYGYTF
TRBJ2-1 TRBV7-2 . CASSSGGNGKGNEQFF
TRBJ1-1 TRBV9 . CASSAHYMNTEAFF
TRBJ2-2 TRBV12-5 . CASYRDNTGELFF
TRBJ1-5 TRBV6-2/TRBV6-3 . CASSYSAALSNQPQHF
TRBJ1-2 TRBV7-2 . CASSLSGTGASYGYTF
TRBJ2-5 TRBV4-3 . CASSQAPGLAGETQYF
TRBJ1-2 TRBV19 . CASLGQGRYGYTF
TRBJ2-1 TRBV7-9 . CASSLSGANNEQFF
TRBJ1-6 TRBV11-2 . CASTQLKNGPLSPLHF
TRBJ1-4 TRBV29-1 . CSVENPGEKLFF
TRBJ1-2 TRBV6-6 . CASSLGQKNGYTF
TRBJ2-7 TRBV4-1 . CASSQDPRQGMTYEQYF
TRBJ1-5 TRBV6-2/TRBV6-3 . CASTPFLAGDQPQHF
TRBJ2-3 TRBV7-2 . CASSPIGGGTSTDTQYF
TRBJ2-7 TRBV12-3/TRBV12-4 . CASSLYGIEQYF
TRBJ1-1 TRBV28 . CASSFRDRDISTEAFF
TRBJ2-7 TRBV7-2 . CASSWLDRVSSYEQYF
TRBJ2-3 TRBV28 few CASSPPPTSWEVPDTQYF
TRBJ2-5 TRBV6-6 once CASSYIRGQETQYF
TRBJ1-5 TRBV30 once CAWSVRGQLFVNQPQHF
TRBJ2-5 TRBV11-2 . CASSLGQVGTETQYF
TRBJ2-7 TRBV13 . CASSRRKTGTGFYEQYF
TRBJ1-2 TRBV7-2 . CASSFDPRIGYTF